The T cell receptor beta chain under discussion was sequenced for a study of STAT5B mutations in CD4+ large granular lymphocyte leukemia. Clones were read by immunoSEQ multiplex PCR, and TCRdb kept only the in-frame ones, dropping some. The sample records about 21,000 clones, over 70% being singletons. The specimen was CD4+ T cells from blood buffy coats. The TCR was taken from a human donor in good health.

CDR3 in amino acids: CASSIVSMGTDTQYF. For the CDR3, the DNA is TGTGCCAGTAGTATTGTGTCGATGGGCACAGATACGCAGTATTTT. The V and J genes are TRBV19 and TRBJ2-3; D gene ambiguous. This CDR3 comprises 15 residues. Germline V gives CDR1 LNHDA, CDR2 SQIVND (reference sequence). V lost 3 bases, J lost 1 base, and 11 bases lay in between.